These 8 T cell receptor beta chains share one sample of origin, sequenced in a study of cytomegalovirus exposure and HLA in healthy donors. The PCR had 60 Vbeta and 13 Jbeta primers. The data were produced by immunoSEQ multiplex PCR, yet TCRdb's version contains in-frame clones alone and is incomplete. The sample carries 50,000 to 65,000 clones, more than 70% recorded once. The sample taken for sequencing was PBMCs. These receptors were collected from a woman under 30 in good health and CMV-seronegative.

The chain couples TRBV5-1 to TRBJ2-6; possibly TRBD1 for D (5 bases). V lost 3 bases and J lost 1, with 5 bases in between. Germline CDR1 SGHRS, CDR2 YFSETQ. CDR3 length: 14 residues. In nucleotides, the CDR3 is TGCGCCAGCAGCTCAGGGTCTGGGGCCAACGTCCTGACTTTC. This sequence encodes CASSSGSGANVLTF.

CDR3 sequence reads: CASSSSLAGADTQYF. CDR3 DNA: TGCGCCAGCAGCTCGAGTTTAGCAGGGGCAGATACGCAGTATTTT. This chain uses TRBV5-1 with TRBJ2-3; weak D call: TRBD1 (6 bases). Germline lookup yields CDR1 SGHRS and CDR2 YFSETQ. The V end lost 3 bases, the J end lost 4 bases, and 15 bases lay between the germline ends. The CDR3 has 15 residues. Full variable domain (remainder filled in from reference TRBV5-1 and TRBJ2-3): KAGVTQTPRYLIKTRGQQVTLSCSPISGHRSVSWYQQTPGQGLQFLFEYFSETQRNKGNFPGRFSGRQFSNSRSEMNVSTLELGDSALYLCASSSSLAGADTQYFGPGTRLTVL.

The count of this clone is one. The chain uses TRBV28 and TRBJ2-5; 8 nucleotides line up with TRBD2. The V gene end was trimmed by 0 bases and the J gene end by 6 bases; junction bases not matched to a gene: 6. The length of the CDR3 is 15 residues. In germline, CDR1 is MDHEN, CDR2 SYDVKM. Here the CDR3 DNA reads TGTGCCAGCAGTTTATGGCTAGCGGGCGGGAAGACCCAGTACTTC. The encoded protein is CASSLWLAGGKTQYF.

CDR3 nucleotide sequence: TGCGCCAGCAGTGATAGCGGGATCAACAATGAGCAGTTCTTC. This gives the protein CASSDSGINNEQFF. The chain links TRBV10-1 to TRBJ2-1; 8 bases are shared with TRBD2. CDR1 is WNHNN, CDR2 SYGVQD, per germline (reference sequence). V gave up 3 bases and J gave up 5 bases; unmatched junction bases: 3. CDR3 length: 14 residues.

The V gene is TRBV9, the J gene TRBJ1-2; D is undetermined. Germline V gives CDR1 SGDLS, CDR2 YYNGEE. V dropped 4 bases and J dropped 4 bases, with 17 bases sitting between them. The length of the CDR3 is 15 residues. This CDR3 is CASSHTKGVAYGYTF. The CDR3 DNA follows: TGTGCCAGCAGCCACACCAAAGGAGTTGCCTATGGCTACACCTTC.

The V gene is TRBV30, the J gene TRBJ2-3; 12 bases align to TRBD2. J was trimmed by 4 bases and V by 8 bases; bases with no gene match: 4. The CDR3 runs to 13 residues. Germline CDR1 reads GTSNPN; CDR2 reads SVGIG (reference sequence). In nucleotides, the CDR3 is TGTGCCCGGACTAGCGGGAAGGCAGATACGCAGTATTTT. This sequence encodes CARTSGKADTQYF.

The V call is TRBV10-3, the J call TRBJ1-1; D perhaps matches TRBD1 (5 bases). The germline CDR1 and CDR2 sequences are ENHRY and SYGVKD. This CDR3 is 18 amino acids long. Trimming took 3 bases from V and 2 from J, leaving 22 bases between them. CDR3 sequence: CAISDEGSFAGVNTEAFF. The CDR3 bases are TGTGCCATCAGTGACGAAGGGAGCTTCGCGGGGGTTAACACTGAAGCTTTCTTT.

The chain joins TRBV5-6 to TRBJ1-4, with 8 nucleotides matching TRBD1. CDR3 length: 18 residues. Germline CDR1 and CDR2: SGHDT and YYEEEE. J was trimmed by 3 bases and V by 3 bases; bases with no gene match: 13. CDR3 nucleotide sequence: TGTGCCAGCAGCTCTACCGCTCAGGGGGCGGTTGCTAATGAAAAACTGTTTTTT. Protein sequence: CASSSTAQGAVANEKLFF.